The 30 T cell receptor beta chains presented below share a single source sample, sequenced in a study of blood T cell repertoires in COVID-19 (dated by TCRdb to about 2020). The receptor library was made with the immunoSEQ multiplex PCR assay. Held by TCRdb, this immuneACCESS table contains in-frame sequences only and omits some clones. Under half of the omission traces to an unresolved V gene where checked; the cause of the rest is unknown. The sample table lists about 120,000 clones, approximately 87% of them with a count of one. The top ten constitute under 4% of the sample. The sequenced sample consisted of peripheral blood. These receptors were obtained from a man aged 60 to 75 with acute or convalescent COVID-19.

V usage is TRBV6-1 and J usage is TRBJ1-5, with D maybe TRBD1 (6 bases). The CDR3 totals 16 residues. The germline V gene encodes CDR1 MNHNS and CDR2 SASEGT. V was trimmed by 1 base and J by 2 bases, leaving 12 bases between them. The CDR3 coding sequence is TGTGCCAGCAGTGAAGGGGGGGGCTTGGGCAATCAGCCCCAGCATTTT. Translated: CASSEGGGLGNQPQHF.

This chain joins TRBV12-5 and TRBJ2-7, with D perhaps TRBD2 (5 bases). The V end was cut by 0 bases, the J end by 10 bases, with 22 bases between. The CDR3 runs 16 residues. The germline CDR1 and CDR2 sequences are LGHNT and FRNRAP. The CDR3 reads CASGLVLREAVNSQYF. CDR3 bases: TGTGCTAGTGGTTTGGTATTAAGGGAAGCGGTAAACTCCCAGTACTTC.

The rearrangement joins TRBV19 to TRBJ1-1; possible D gene TRBD1, 5 bases. Deletions cut 3 bases from V and 2 bases from J, with 10 bases between. Looked up from germline, CDR1 is LNHDA and CDR2 is SQIVND (reference sequence). This CDR3 is built from 14 residues. The CDR3 here is CASSIGAGNTEAFF. The CDR3 nucleotides read TGTGCCAGTAGTATCGGGGCGGGAAACACTGAAGCTTTCTTT.

This chain connects TRBV20-1 to TRBJ1-6, with 10 bases fitting TRBD1. CDR3 length: 16 amino acids. The junction had 9 bases not matched to a gene; V was cut back by 4 bases and J by 6 bases. From germline, CDR1 is DFQATT and CDR2 SNEGSKA (reference sequence). In DNA form, the CDR3 reads TGCAGTGCTACTGACCGCGGGACAGGGGTTAATTCACCCCTCCACTTT. Amino acids: CSATDRGTGVNSPLHF.

The V and J genes are TRBV4-3 and TRBJ1-5, with D maybe TRBD1 (5 bases). The length of the CDR3 is 18 residues. Germline assignment: CDR1 LGHNA and CDR2 YSLEER. Trimming shortened V by 0 bases and J by 4 bases, and 19 bases separated the two germline ends. CDR3 protein: CASSQDWGGLLGNQPQHF. CDR3 bases: TGCGCCAGCAGCCAAGATTGGGGGGGACTCCTGGGGAATCAGCCCCAGCATTTT.

As concerns this clone: Other DNA variants within this sample encode the same CDR3. The chain carries TRBV27 and TRBJ2-1, with 9 bases lining up with TRBD2. Germline trimming cut 6 bases from V and 1 base from J; bases unmatched to any gene: 4. The germline gives CDR1 MNHEY, CDR2 SMNVEV (reference sequence). The CDR3 extends over 15 amino acids. This CDR3 reads CASSLSGSSYNEQFF. CDR3 coding DNA: TGTGCCAGCAGCCTTAGCGGGAGTTCCTACAATGAGCAGTTCTTC.

This chain uses TRBV19 with TRBJ2-7, with 10 bases aligning to TRBD2. CDR1 LNHDA and CDR2 SQIVND come from the germline V gene (reference sequence). The CDR3 runs 17 residues. V lost 6 bases and J lost 0; bases outside the gene matches: 11. Here the CDR3 DNA reads TGTGCCAGTAGAGCAGCGGGAGGGAGGAGGAGCTCCTACGAGCAGTACTTC. Translated: CASRAAGGRRSSYEQYF.

V gene TRBV28 combines with J gene TRBJ2-7; D unclear. The V gene lost 2 bases and the J gene lost 2 bases, with 13 bases spanning the gap. The CDR3 extends over 15 amino acids. Germline loops: CDR1 MDHEN, CDR2 SYDVKM. CDR3 residues: CASSLHGGNPYEQYF. In DNA form, the CDR3 reads TGTGCCAGCAGTTTACACGGCGGAAACCCCTACGAGCAGTACTTC. Looking up the rest from reference TRBV28 and TRBJ2-7 gives the full variable domain: DVKVTQSSRYLVKRTGEKVFLECVQDMDHENMFWYRQDPGLGLRLIYFSYDVKMKEKGDIPEGYSVSREKKERFSLILESASTNQTSMYLCASSLHGGNPYEQYFGPGTRLTVT.

The V gene is TRBV11-2, the J gene TRBJ2-5; 10 nucleotides line up with TRBD1. The CDR3 extends over 15 amino acids. Trimming cost V 5 bases and J 0 bases; bases outside gene matches: 3. The germline V gene encodes CDR1 SGHAT and CDR2 FQNNGV. In nucleotides, the CDR3 is TGTGCCAGCAGCCCGGGACAGGGGTACCAAGAGACCCAGTACTTC. Its protein is CASSPGQGYQETQYF. The entire variable domain, with the rest obtained from reference TRBV11-2 and TRBJ2-5, is as follows: EAGVAQSPRYKIIEKRQSVAFWCNPISGHATLYWYQQILGQGPKLLIQFQNNGVVDDSQLPKDRFSAERLKGVDSTLKIQPAKLEDSAVYLCASSPGQGYQETQYFGPGTRLLVL.

The rearrangement joins TRBV21-1 to TRBJ2-7; the D call of TRBD1 is as the table states it, not checked on the DNA. TRBV21-1 is a pseudogene segment. There are 13 residues in the CDR3. The CDR3 sequence: CASSLRTGYEQYF. Here the CDR3 DNA reads TGTGCCAGCAGCCTACGGACAGGCTACGAGCAGTACTTC.

This chain connects TRBV7-8 to TRBJ2-3, with D possibly matching TRBD2 (5 bases). The CDR3 extends over 15 amino acids. Looked up from germline, CDR1 is SGHVS and CDR2 is FQNEAQ. The V and J ends lost 2 bases and 0 bases respectively, with 9 bases between them. The CDR3 DNA reads TGTGCCAGCAGCTTATTCCAGCGGAGCACAGATACGCAGTATTTT. This sequence encodes CASSLFQRSTDTQYF.

The genes are TRBV27 and TRBJ2-1, with D maybe TRBD2 (6 bases). The CDR3 is made up of 16 amino acids. The V gene lost 5 bases and the J gene lost 0 bases, with 14 bases spanning the gap. CDR1 and CDR2 from the germline V gene are MNHEY and SMNVEV (reference sequence). CDR3 in DNA: TGTGCCAGCAGTCAGACGGGAGTACGCTCCTACAATGAGCAGTTCTTC. Amino acid sequence: CASSQTGVRSYNEQFF.

The chain carries TRBV5-1 and TRBJ2-2, with TRBD1 matching 9 bases. V shed 1 base, J shed 6 bases, and the junction held 4 bases outside the gene matches. Germline lookup yields CDR1 SGHRS and CDR2 YFSETQ. There are 15 residues in the CDR3. The CDR3 bases are TGCGCCAGCAGCTTGAGGACAGGGGAGGCCGGGGAGCTGTTTTTT. It is translated as CASSLRTGEAGELFF.

The chain has TRBV5-1 and TRBJ2-1; 13 positions match TRBD2. Germline V gene lookup returns CDR1 SGHRS and CDR2 YFSETQ. V lost 5 bases and J lost 1; bases outside the gene matches: 3. This CDR3 is 16 amino acids long. CDR3 bases: TGCGCCAGCAGTCAACTAGCGGGAGGGTCCTACAATGAGCAGTTCTTC. Translation: CASSQLAGGSYNEQFF.

The chain recombines TRBV6-5 with TRBJ2-7; the match to TRBD1 covers 9 bases. Germline CDR1 reads MNHEY; CDR2 reads SVGAGI. The CDR3 has 14 residues. The V gene end was trimmed by 6 bases and the J gene end by 4 bases; junction bases not matched to a gene: 7. Written as DNA, the CDR3 is TGTGCCAGCAGGCCGGGACAGGGCGGTTACGAGCAGTACTTC. It encodes CASRPGQGGYEQYF.

This chain connects TRBV9 to TRBJ2-1, with TRBD1 matching 9 bases. The V gene's germline CDR1 is SGDLS and CDR2 YYNGEE. This CDR3 region has 16 residues. J was trimmed by 2 bases and V by 4 bases; bases with no gene match: 7. The CDR3 DNA reads as TGTGCCAGCAGCCCAAAGGACAGGGGCGCCTACAATGAGCAGTTCTTC. Encoded protein: CASSPKDRGAYNEQFF.

V usage is TRBV19 and J usage is TRBJ2-3; D remains ambiguous. This CDR3 contains 13 residues. Trimming pared 5 bases from V and 0 bases from J, leaving 6 bases between. The germline V gene has CDR1 LNHDA and CDR2 SQIVND (reference sequence). CDR3 sequence (DNA): TGTGCCAGTAGTCCACACAGCACAGATACGCAGTATTTT. Protein: CASSPHSTDTQYF.

The CDR3 DNA is TGTGCCAGCAGCCCAGACAGGGTCGCCCAGCAGTTCTTC. Its protein product is CASSPDRVAQQFF. V and J are TRBV11-3 and TRBJ2-1, with 7 bases lining up with TRBD1. Germline CDR1 SGHNT, CDR2 YENEEA. The CDR3 has 13 residues. The trim removed 5 bases at V and 11 bases at J, leaving 9 bases unmatched.

This clone was detected once. The rearrangement links TRBV18 to TRBJ1-6; no clear D. The CDR3 sequence is 13 residues long. V lost 6 bases and J 10 bases, leaving 13 bases between the germline ends. Germline CDR1 KGHSH, CDR2 LQKENI. The DNA of the CDR3 is TGTGCCAGCTCCCCGGGAAGGGAGTCACCCCTCCACTTT. This gives the protein CASSPGRESPLHF.

This chain connects TRBV2 to TRBJ1-3, with D possibly TRBD1 on 5 matching bases. Germline values: CDR1 SNHLY, CDR2 FYNNEI. This CDR3 comprises 15 residues. V was pared by 6 bases and J by 0 bases, with 12 bases between. The CDR3 coding sequence is TGTGCCAGCAGATTTCAGGGCTTCTCTGGAAACACCATATATTTT. Translation gives CASRFQGFSGNTIYF.

This clone was observed a single time. V and J are TRBV11-2 and TRBJ2-7, with D tentatively TRBD1 (6 bases). The CDR3 runs 15 residues. The germline gives CDR1 SGHAT, CDR2 FQNNGV. The V end lost 5 bases, the J end lost 13 bases, and 27 bases lay between the germline ends. For the CDR3, the DNA is TGTGCCAGCAGCATTACAGGGATCAGGCCGGTCGTTTTCTACTTC. Amino acid sequence: CASSITGIRPVVFYF.

The V call is TRBV7-6, the J call TRBJ2-7; maybe TRBD1 (5 bases). CDR1 and CDR2 from the germline V gene are SGHVS and FNYEAQ. Deletions cut 0 bases from V and 6 bases from J, with 9 bases between. This CDR3 is built from 13 residues. Here the CDR3 reads CASSLAQGSEQYF. The CDR3 bases are TGTGCCAGCAGCTTAGCGCAGGGTTCCGAGCAGTACTTC.

V usage is TRBV15 and J usage is TRBJ2-5, with D possibly being TRBD2 (5 bases). The CDR3 extends over 14 amino acids. Trimming stripped 0 bases from V and 7 bases from J, with 12 bases between. Germline values: CDR1 LNHNV, CDR2 YYDKDF (reference sequence). CDR3 in amino acids: CATSREAARGTQYF. DNA of the CDR3: TGTGCCACCAGCAGAGAGGCAGCCCGGGGGACCCAGTACTTC.

V and J are TRBV14 and TRBJ2-1; 8 positions match TRBD2. Germline V gene sequence: CDR1 SGHDN, CDR2 FVKESK. The J segment lost 1 base and the V segment lost 4 bases, leaving 6 bases of the junction unmatched. CDR3 length equals 16 residues. The CDR3 nucleotides are TGTGCCAGCAGCCTACGTCGACTAGCGTCCTACAATGAGCAGTTCTTC. This encodes CASSLRRLASYNEQFF.

The chain uses TRBV19 and TRBJ2-2, with 8 bases fitting TRBD1. Unmatched junction bases numbered 7, after V lost 6 bases and J lost 4 bases. Germline assignment: CDR1 LNHDA and CDR2 SQIVND (reference sequence). The CDR3 totals 15 residues. CDR3 nucleotide sequence: TGTGCCAGTAGACACAGGGGGTTGAGCACCGGGGAGCTGTTTTTT. It yields the protein CASRHRGLSTGELFF.

The chain has TRBV11-2 and TRBJ1-1, with a tentative D call TRBD1 (6 bases). The V end lost 5 bases, the J end lost 6 bases, and 16 bases lay between the germline ends. This CDR3 contains 14 residues. CDR1 is SGHAT, CDR2 FQNNGV, per germline. In DNA, the CDR3 is TGTGCCAGCAGCCCCCAGATTCAGGGGTCTGAAGCTTTCTTT. Encoded protein: CASSPQIQGSEAFF.

The chain recombines TRBV7-6 with TRBJ2-1; unclear D gene. V dropped 5 bases and J dropped 3 bases, with 14 bases sitting between them. CDR3 length equals 15 residues. The germline gives CDR1 SGHVS, CDR2 FNYEAQ. CDR3 region: CASSPVSGLYNEQFF. DNA for the CDR3: TGTGCCAGCAGCCCCGTGAGTGGGCTCTACAATGAGCAGTTCTTC.

The chain combines TRBV11-3 with TRBJ2-1; D ambiguous. Per germline, CDR1 SGHNT and CDR2 YENEEA. V lost 5 bases and J lost 0, with 11 bases in between. The CDR3 totals 15 residues. The chain's CDR3 is CASSPGGPSYNEQFF. As DNA, the CDR3 is TGTGCCAGCAGCCCCGGTGGGCCCTCCTACAATGAGCAGTTCTTC.

The V call is TRBV28, the J call TRBJ1-1; D is unresolved. Germline V gene lookup returns CDR1 MDHEN and CDR2 SYDVKM. There are 15 residues in the CDR3. With 6 bases removed from V and 0 bases from J, the gap between germline ends came to 14 bases. For the CDR3, the DNA is TGTGCCAGCAGCCCTCCAGGTGTTTTGAACACTGAAGCTTTCTTT. It is translated as CASSPPGVLNTEAFF. Full variable domain (missing parts from reference TRBV28 and TRBJ1-1): DVKVTQSSRYLVKRTGEKVFLECVQDMDHENMFWYRQDPGLGLRLIYFSYDVKMKEKGDIPEGYSVSREKKERFSLILESASTNQTSMYLCASSPPGVLNTEAFFGQGTRLTVV.

This chain uses TRBV9 with TRBJ2-5, with D possibly being TRBD2 (5 bases). Germline V gene data show CDR1 as SGDLS and CDR2 as YYNGEE. The CDR3 is made up of 16 amino acids. The germline V and J ends were trimmed by 0 bases and 4 bases, with 16 bases remaining between them. The CDR3 nucleotides read TGTGCCAGCAGCGTAGACAGCGGAGCAGGTTCAGAGACCCAGTACTTC. Encoded protein: CASSVDSGAGSETQYF.